Presented here are 25 T cell receptor beta chains from one specimen sequenced in a study of T cell responses to AZD1222 COVID-19 vaccine. TCRdb's table, derived via immunoSEQ multiplex PCR, lists solely in-frame clones and lacks some. The table records 90,000 to 120,000 clones, more than 90% of them present only once. The sample in question was peripheral blood, obtained on day 0 of AZD1222 vaccination. The receptors stem from an adult in good health.

The gene calls are TRBV5-1 and TRBJ2-2; unclear D gene. CDR3 length: 15 amino acids. V lost 0 bases and J 3 bases, leaving 9 bases between the germline ends. Germline CDR1 is SGHRS and CDR2 is YFSETQ. As DNA, the CDR3 is TGCGCCAGCAGCTTGGATGCTAGGGACACCGGGGAGCTGTTTTTT. Amino acids: CASSLDARDTGELFF.

This sequence joins TRBV18 and TRBJ2-7; 8 positions agree with TRBD1. The length of the CDR3 is 14 residues. Germline trimming cut 2 bases from V and 5 bases from J; bases unmatched to any gene: 5. The germline CDR1 and CDR2 sequences are KGHSH and LQKENI. The CDR3: CASSPEDRVHEQYF. The CDR3 nucleotides read TGTGCCAGCTCACCAGAGGACAGGGTCCACGAGCAGTACTTC.

The V and J genes are TRBV7-9 and TRBJ2-7; 8 bases align to TRBD1. The V gene's germline CDR1 is SEHNR and CDR2 FQNEAQ (reference sequence). This CDR3 is built from 13 residues. J lost 6 bases, V lost 6 bases, and 7 bases had no gene match. The CDR3 loop is CASRDGTGLEQYF. The DNA of the CDR3 is TGTGCCAGCAGAGACGGGACAGGCCTCGAGCAGTACTTC.

The table lists this clone with a count of one. The rearrangement uses TRBV5-1 and TRBJ2-3, with TRBD2 matching over 14 bases. The V gene's germline CDR1 is SGHRS and CDR2 YFSETQ. J gave up 5 bases and V 3 bases, and 8 bases lay outside the gene matches. The CDR3 runs 17 residues. The CDR3 DNA reads as TGCGCCAGCAGCTACCTGACTAGCGGGAGGGCCAGAGATACGCAGTATTTT. This translates into CASSYLTSGRARDTQYF. Looking up the rest from reference TRBV5-1 and TRBJ2-3 gives the full variable domain: KAGVTQTPRYLIKTRGQQVTLSCSPISGHRSVSWYQQTPGQGLQFLFEYFSETQRNKGNFPGRFSGRQFSNSRSEMNVSTLELGDSALYLCASSYLTSGRARDTQYFGPGTRLTVL.

This clone came up a few times. V gene TRBV6-4 combines with J gene TRBJ2-3, with TRBD2 matching 10 bases. Germline values: CDR1 MRHNA, CDR2 SNTAGT. J lost 1 base, V lost 2 bases, and 0 bases had no gene match. CDR3 size: 15 residues. CDR3 protein: CASSDGTSGTDTQYF. The CDR3 DNA sequence: TGTGCCAGCAGTGACGGGACTAGCGGCACAGATACGCAGTATTTT.

This chain joins TRBV4-3 and TRBJ1-2; 9 nucleotides line up with TRBD1. V lost 4 bases and J lost 5; bases outside the gene matches: 5. This CDR3 has 14 amino acids. Germline V gene lookup returns CDR1 LGHNA and CDR2 YSLEER. The CDR3 region is CASSLGQGQYGYTF. CDR3 in DNA: TGCGCCAGCAGCCTTGGACAGGGGCAATATGGCTACACCTTC.

V is TRBV7-2 and J is TRBJ1-1; no clear D gene. The germline gives CDR1 SGHTA, CDR2 FQGNSA. The V end lost 3 bases, the J end lost 4 bases, and 15 bases lay between the germline ends. The CDR3 is made up of 15 amino acids. The CDR3 nucleotides read TGTGCCAGCAGCTTCGTACTAGGCCGAGTCACTGAAGCTTTCTTT. This codes for CASSFVLGRVTEAFF.

This chain uses TRBV6-2 or TRBV6-3 with TRBJ1-5; no clear D. Germline V gene data show CDR1 as MNHEY and CDR2 as SVGEGT. The CDR3 consists of 13 residues. V shed 2 bases and J shed 2 bases, with 4 bases lying between them. CDR3 loop: CASSYRGNQPQHF. The CDR3 DNA sequence: TGTGCCAGCAGTTACAGGGGCAATCAGCCCCAGCATTTT.

The gene calls are TRBV5-6 and TRBJ1-1; no reliable D call. CDR1 and CDR2 from the germline V gene are SGHDT and YYEEEE. CDR3 length equals 11 residues. V was clipped by 2 bases and J by 8 bases, with 7 bases between them. The CDR3: CASSLGIEAFF. In nucleotides, the CDR3 is TGTGCCAGCAGCTTAGGGATAGAAGCTTTCTTT.

The rearrangement links TRBV9 to TRBJ2-1; D is tentatively TRBD1 or TRBD2 (7 bases each). Trimming took off 4 bases at V and 6 bases at J, with 20 bases between the two ends. The CDR3 covers 16 residues. Germline V gene data show CDR1 as SGDLS and CDR2 as YYNGEE. The CDR3 DNA reads TGTGCCAGCAGCCCAGGGGGGGGCCATAGCTCCAATGAGCAGTTCTTC. It specifies CASSPGGGHSSNEQFF.

The chain has TRBV7-8 and TRBJ1-6; D remains unclear. Between the trimmed V and J ends, which lost 0 bases and 9 bases, there was a span of 3 bases. Germline CDR1 and CDR2: SGHVS and FQNEAQ. The CDR3 sequence is 12 residues long. The CDR3 is CASSLAVSPLHF. The CDR3 bases are TGTGCCAGCAGCTTAGCAGTTTCACCCCTCCACTTT. Drawing the rest from reference TRBV7-8 and TRBJ1-6, the complete variable domain is GAGVSQSPRYKVAKRGQDVALRCDPISGHVSLFWYQQALGQGPEFLTYFQNEAQLDKSGLPSDRFFAERPEGSVSTLKIQRTQQEDSAVYLCASSLAVSPLHFGNGTRLTVT.

V and J are TRBV2 and TRBJ1-3, with D hard to call. The CDR3 has 13 residues. Germline CDR1 reads SNHLY; CDR2 reads FYNNEI. The V gene lost 6 bases and the J gene lost 4 bases, with 10 bases spanning the gap. CDR3 nucleotides: TGTGCCAGCAGACGGGAGCCCGGAAACACCATATATTTT. This gives the protein CASRREPGNTIYF. Combining the CDR3 with reference TRBV2 and TRBJ1-3 gives the whole variable domain EPEVTQTPSHQVTQMGQEVILRCVPISNHLYFYWYRQILGQKVEFLVSFYNNEISEKSEIFDDQFSVERPDGSNFTLKIRSTKLEDSAMYFCASRREPGNTIYFGEGSWLTVV.

The genes are TRBV6-5 and TRBJ1-2, with D possibly being TRBD1 (5 bases). In germline, CDR1 is MNHEY, CDR2 SVGAGI. Between the trimmed V and J ends, which lost 6 bases and 4 bases, there was a span of 15 bases. The CDR3 runs 14 residues. The CDR3 DNA follows: TGTGCCAGCAGCCGGACTGCCGGGGGCTATGGCTACACCTTC. This encodes CASSRTAGGYGYTF.

V and J are TRBV27 and TRBJ2-1; no definite D call. Germline V gives CDR1 MNHEY, CDR2 SMNVEV (reference sequence). The CDR3 spans 12 residues. V lost 5 bases and J lost 8, with 10 bases in between. The DNA for the CDR3 is TGTGCCAGCAGTCGCACTATCCATGAGCAGTTCTTC. Its protein product is CASSRTIHEQFF.

The sample holds one count of this clone. V gene TRBV3-1 (or the pseudogene TRBV3-2) combines with J gene TRBJ2-7; D is undetermined. In germline, CDR1 is LGHDT, CDR2 YNNKEL (reference sequence). Trimming removed 0 bases from V and 4 bases from J, with 10 bases in between. There are 14 residues in the CDR3. The CDR3 sequence is CASSQDRSTYEQYF. CDR3 in DNA: TGTGCCAGCAGCCAAGACCGATCTACGTACGAGCAGTACTTC.

This sequence joins TRBV9 and TRBJ2-3, with TRBD2 matching 14 bases. CDR3 size: 20 residues. Trimming at V came to 6 bases and at J to 2 bases, leaving 17 bases not matched to a gene. Germline CDR1 and CDR2: SGDLS and YYNGEE. CDR3 sequence (DNA): TGTGCCAGCACCGGACGGGGAGGACTAGCGGGGGGTCCGGACACAGATACGCAGTATTTT. The encoded protein is CASTGRGGLAGGPDTDTQYF.

J is TRBJ2-3 and V is TRBV30; D is undetermined. Between the trimmed V and J ends, which lost 7 bases and 2 bases, there was a span of 10 bases. The CDR3 totals 12 residues. Germline V CDR1 and CDR2: GTSNPN, SVGIG (reference sequence). The CDR3 DNA follows: TGTGCCTTCCCTACTAACACAGATACGCAGTATTTT. This gives the protein CAFPTNTDTQYF.

The chain couples TRBV7-9 to TRBJ2-5, with TRBD1 as a possible D gene (6 bases). The CDR3 totals 14 residues. The ends were cut back, 4 bases at V and 5 bases at J, with 14 bases in the middle. Germline V CDR1 and CDR2: SEHNR, FQNEAQ (reference sequence). The CDR3 loop is CASSWGGGEETQYF. The CDR3 DNA follows: TGTGCCAGCAGCTGGGGTGGGGGCGAGGAGACCCAGTACTTC.

The chain employs TRBV5-6 and TRBJ2-7, with 11 bases matching TRBD1. Germline V gene data show CDR1 as SGHDT and CDR2 as YYEEEE. This CDR3 comprises 16 residues. Unmatched junction bases numbered 6, after V lost 4 bases and J lost 0 bases. The CDR3 coding sequence is TGTGCCAGCAGCCTTCCCGGGACAGGGGGCTCCTACGAGCAGTACTTC. Encoded protein: CASSLPGTGGSYEQYF. Full variable domain (remainder filled in from reference TRBV5-6 and TRBJ2-7): DAGVTQSPTHLIKTRGQQVTLRCSPKSGHDTVSWYQQALGQGPQFIFQYYEEEERQRGNFPDRFSGHQFPNYSSELNVNALLLGDSALYLCASSLPGTGGSYEQYFGPGTRLTVT.

This clone was seen a few times. This chain joins TRBV19 and TRBJ1-1; D unresolved. Germline V gene lookup returns CDR1 LNHDA and CDR2 SQIVND (reference sequence). Trimming took off 3 bases at V and 6 bases at J, with 14 bases between the two ends. The CDR3 contains 14 residues. This CDR3 is CASSILFFGAEAFF. CDR3 DNA sequence: TGTGCCAGTAGTATCCTTTTTTTTGGAGCTGAAGCTTTCTTT.

This chain joins TRBV7-3 and TRBJ1-6; the match to TRBD1 covers 7 bases. The germline CDR1 and CDR2 sequences are SGHTA and FQGTGA. The length of the CDR3 is 14 residues. After removal of 4 bases from V and 10 bases from J, the junction contained 7 bases not matched to a gene. The CDR3 sequence: CASSSQGVGSPLHF. The CDR3 bases are TGTGCCAGCAGCTCTCAGGGGGTTGGCTCACCCCTCCACTTT.

This chain links TRBV5-5 with TRBJ2-7; maybe TRBD2 (5 bases). CDR1 and CDR2 (germline): SGHKS, YYEKEE (reference sequence). The CDR3 has 13 residues. The V end lost 0 bases, the J end lost 9 bases, and 13 bases lay between the germline ends. This chain's CDR3 is CASSLAGEGRQYF. The CDR3 bases are TGTGCCAGCAGCTTGGCCGGAGAGGGAAGGCAGTACTTC. Full variable domain (outside the CDR3, taken from reference TRBV5-5 and TRBJ2-7): DAGVTQSPTHLIKTRGQQVTLRCSPISGHKSVSWYQQVLGQGPQFIFQYYEKEERGRGNFPDRFSARQFPNYSSELNVNALLLGDSALYLCASSLAGEGRQYFGPGTRLTVT.

The chain employs TRBV29-1 and TRBJ2-1; 13 positions agree with TRBD2. V shed 1 base, J shed 2 bases, and the junction held 5 bases outside the gene matches. Germline lookup yields CDR1 SQVTM and CDR2 ANQGSEA. The CDR3 has 17 amino acids. This CDR3 is CSVEGLAGGSAYNEQFF. CDR3 DNA: TGCAGCGTTGAAGGACTAGCGGGAGGCTCCGCCTACAATGAGCAGTTCTTC.

V is TRBV7-6 and J is TRBJ2-7; D is unresolved. The ends were cut back, 4 bases at V and 0 bases at J, with 13 bases in the middle. Germline V gene data show CDR1 as SGHVS and CDR2 as FNYEAQ. The CDR3 spans 15 residues. DNA for the CDR3: TGTGCCAGCAGCTCAGACGAGCGCCCCTCCTACGAGCAGTACTTC. Amino acids: CASSSDERPSYEQYF.

The V gene is TRBV2, the J gene TRBJ1-1; tentatively, D is TRBD1 (6 bases). Germline V gene data show CDR1 as SNHLY and CDR2 as FYNNEI. The CDR3 contains 16 residues. V was cut by 6 bases and J by 4 bases, with 21 bases left in between. CDR3 residues: CASSATEYRAGTEAFF. For the CDR3, the DNA is TGTGCCAGCAGCGCCACCGAGTACAGGGCTGGCACTGAAGCTTTCTTT.